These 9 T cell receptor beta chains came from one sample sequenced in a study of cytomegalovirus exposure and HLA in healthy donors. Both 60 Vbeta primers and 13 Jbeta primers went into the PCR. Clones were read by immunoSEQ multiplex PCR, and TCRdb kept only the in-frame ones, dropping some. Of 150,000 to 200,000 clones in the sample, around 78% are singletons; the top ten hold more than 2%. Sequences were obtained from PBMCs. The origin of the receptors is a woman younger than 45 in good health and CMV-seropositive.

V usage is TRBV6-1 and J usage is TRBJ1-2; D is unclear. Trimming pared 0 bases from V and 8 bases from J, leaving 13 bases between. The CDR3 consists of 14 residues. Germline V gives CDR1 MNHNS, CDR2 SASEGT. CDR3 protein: CASSEAHRKGGYTF. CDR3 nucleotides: TGTGCCAGCAGTGAAGCGCACAGAAAAGGAGGCTACACCTTC.

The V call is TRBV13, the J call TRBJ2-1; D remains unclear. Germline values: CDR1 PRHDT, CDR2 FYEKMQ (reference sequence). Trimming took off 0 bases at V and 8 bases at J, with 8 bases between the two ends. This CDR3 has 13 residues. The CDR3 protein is CASSLGGVDEQFF. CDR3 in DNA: TGTGCCAGCAGCTTAGGGGGCGTGGATGAGCAGTTCTTC.

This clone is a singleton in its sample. CDR3 protein: CASSESRGRASDTQYF. CDR3 in DNA: TGCGCCAGCAGTGAGTCCCGCGGGAGGGCATCAGATACGCAGTATTTT. The chain joins TRBV10-1 to TRBJ2-3; TRBD2 matches at 9 bases. This CDR3 is 16 amino acids long. V dropped 0 bases and J dropped 4; count of bases not matched to a gene: 5. CDR1 WNHNN and CDR2 SYGVQD come from the germline V gene (reference sequence).

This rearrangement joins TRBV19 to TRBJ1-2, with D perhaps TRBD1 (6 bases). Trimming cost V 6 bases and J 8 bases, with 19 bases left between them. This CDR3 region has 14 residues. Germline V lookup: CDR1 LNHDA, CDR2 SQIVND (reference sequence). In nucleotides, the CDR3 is TGTGCCAGTAGGAGAAGTGCAGGGGATGGGGGCTACACCTTC. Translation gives CASRRSAGDGGYTF.

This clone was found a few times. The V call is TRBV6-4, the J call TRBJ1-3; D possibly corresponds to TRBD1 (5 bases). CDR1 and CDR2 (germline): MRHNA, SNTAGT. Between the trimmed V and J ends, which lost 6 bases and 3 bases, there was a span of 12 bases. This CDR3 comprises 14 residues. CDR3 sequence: CASRIDSNGNTIYF. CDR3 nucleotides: TGTGCCAGCAGGATTGACAGCAATGGAAACACCATATATTTT.

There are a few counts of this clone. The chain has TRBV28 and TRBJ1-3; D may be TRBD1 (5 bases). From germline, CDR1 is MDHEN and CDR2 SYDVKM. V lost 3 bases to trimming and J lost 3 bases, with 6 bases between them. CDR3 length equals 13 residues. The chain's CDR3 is CASSFQGGNTIYF. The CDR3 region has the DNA TGTGCCAGCAGTTTCCAGGGTGGAAACACCATATATTTT.

The CDR3: CASYRGNTGELFF. The CDR3 DNA sequence: TGTGCCAGCTACAGGGGTAACACCGGGGAGCTGTTTTTT. The V and J genes are TRBV27 and TRBJ2-2, with TRBD1 identical over 7 bases. V was clipped by 8 bases and J by 2 bases; unmatched bases: 2. The CDR3 is 13 amino acids. The V gene's germline CDR1 is MNHEY and CDR2 SMNVEV (reference sequence).

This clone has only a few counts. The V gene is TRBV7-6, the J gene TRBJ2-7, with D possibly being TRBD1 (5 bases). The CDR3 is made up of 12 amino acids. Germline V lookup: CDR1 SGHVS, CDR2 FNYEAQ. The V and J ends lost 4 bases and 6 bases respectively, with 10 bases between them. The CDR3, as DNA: TGTGCCAGCAGCTCCGCAGGGTCCGAGCAGTACTTC. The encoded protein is CASSSAGSEQYF.

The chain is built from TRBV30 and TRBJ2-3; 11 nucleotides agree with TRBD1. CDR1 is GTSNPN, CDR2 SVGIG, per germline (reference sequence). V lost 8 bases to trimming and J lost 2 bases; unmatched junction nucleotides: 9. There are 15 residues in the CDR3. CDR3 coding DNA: TGTGCCGGACGAGGGGACAGGGGGGTCACAGATACGCAGTATTTT. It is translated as CAGRGDRGVTDTQYF.